This T cell receptor beta chain was found in a study of OX40 agonist ivuxolimab in advanced cancers. Regarding the research as a whole: Ivuxolimab was a fully human IgG2 agonistic monoclonal antibody targeting the costimulatory receptor OX40 (CD134). Patients were allowed to have had prior anti-PD-1, anti-PD-L1 or anti-CTLA-4 therapy, and less than 45% of the dose-escalation patients had previously received checkpoint inhibitors. The purpose of peripheral TCRbeta sequencing was to test whether ivuxolimab changed TCR sequence diversity and led to clonal T-cell expansion. Among the roughly 52 dose-escalation patients, around 20 had hepatocellular carcinoma, roughly 15 melanoma, 9 renal cell carcinoma and 9 head and neck cancer. Partial responses were achieved by three dose-escalation patients, of whom one had hepatocellular carcinoma and two had cutaneous melanoma. In the dose-escalation cohort, 70% to 90% of patients were male, and the mean age was approximately 60 years with a range of roughly 20 to 85. Intravenous ivuxolimab was administered to patients every 2 weeks at six dose levels: 0.01, 0.1, 0.3, 1.5, 3 and 10 mg/kg. The paper describes the monotherapy dose-escalation part (N ≈ 52 patients) of the phase I trial of ivuxolimab.

Summary of the overall study and its limitations: Partial responders in the 0.1-3.0 mg/kg groups had among the lowest normalized peripheral clonal expansion, especially among CD8+ T cells. Low levels of normalized T-cell clonal expansion were also seen in some patients who did not respond. The antigen specificity of the peripheral T cells that underwent clonal expansion was not determined. After ivuxolimab, more expanded clones were found on average in CD8+ T cells than in CD4+ T cells. Clonal expansion of both CD4+ and CD8+ blood T cells was observed from baseline to week 6 at doses 0.1 to 3.0 mg/kg.

The trial excluded patients who had a history of autoimmune disease or who were on systemic immunosuppression. Peripheral blood for TCR sequencing was collected from all dose cohorts at baseline, on cycle 4 day 1, and on cycle 7 day 1. The samples were drawn from a first-in-human, open-label, multicenter phase I dose-escalation trial of ivuxolimab. Adults with locally advanced or metastatic melanoma, renal cell carcinoma, hepatocellular carcinoma or head and neck squamous cell carcinoma were enrolled in the trial. CD4+ and CD8+ T cells were sorted separately from peripheral blood before TCR sequencing. This clone was counted a few times. Its recognized antigen is unknown. No much larger clone exists at a distance of one base, and base qualities are not known. From the cysteine through the phenylalanine, the CDR3 covers 13 amino acids. Only the CDR3 DNA stays, 39 bases, in frame from base 1. V loses 5 bases, J loses 1 base, and the germline ends lie 8 bases apart. CDR1 and CDR2 are read off the germline V gene as SGHTA and FQGTGA.

Genomic DNA was isolated from the sorted cells so that the TCRbeta CDR3 region could be sequenced. The immunoSEQ Assay was used for sequencing of TCRbeta CDR3 regions. Drawn from immuneACCESS, this table holds only the in-frame rearrangements with V and J called that TCRdb kept. Clones are partly lost; checked studies trace under half to an unresolved V gene and leave the rest unexplained. The sample records approximately 82,000 clones, around 85% of which are singletons. Approximately 2.3% of the sample is in the top ten clones. The input for sequencing was CD4+ or CD8+ T cells sorted from blood, taken in a trial of the OX40 agonist ivuxolimab. The rearrangement joined TRBV7-3 to TRBJ1-1; a tentative D match to TRBD1 spans 5 bases. This sequence was found in an adult with an advanced solid tumor such as melanoma, head and neck, liver or kidney cancer. The sequence in DNA is TGTGCCAGCAGCACGCAGGGGAACACTGAAGCTTTCTTT. Translated, it reads CASSTQGNTEAFF.